The 12 T cell receptor beta chains below come from one sample, sequenced in a study of cytomegalovirus exposure and HLA in healthy donors. PCR amplification relied on 60 Vbeta primers (plus 13 Jbeta primers). The method was immunoSEQ multiplex PCR; TCRdb's version includes in-frame clones alone and lacks a portion of them. The table has roughly 190,000 clones, roughly a tenth seen once. Material: PBMCs. Every receptor here comes from a woman younger than 45 in good health and CMV-seropositive.

This clone has only a few counts. The rearrangement links TRBV5-1 to TRBJ2-1; 9 nucleotides agree with TRBD1. Germline CDR1 is SGHRS and CDR2 is YFSETQ. The CDR3 is made up of 15 amino acids. V lost 1 base, J lost 7 bases, and 6 bases stayed unmatched. CDR3 nucleotides: TGCGCCAGCAGCTTGATGGGACAGGGAAGAAATGAGCAGTTCTTC. It specifies CASSLMGQGRNEQFF.

Only a few counts were recorded for this clone. This chain links TRBV11-2 with TRBJ2-3; possible D gene TRBD1, 5 bases. Trimming left V 3 bases short and J 3 bases short, with 13 bases between. Per germline, CDR1 SGHAT and CDR2 FQNNGV. This CDR3 contains 15 residues. CDR3 sequence: CASSFRPGITDTQYF. As DNA, the CDR3 is TGTGCCAGCAGCTTTCGTCCAGGGATTACAGATACGCAGTATTTT. The complete variable domain, with remaining parts taken from reference TRBV11-2 and TRBJ2-3, reads EAGVAQSPRYKIIEKRQSVAFWCNPISGHATLYWYQQILGQGPKLLIQFQNNGVVDDSQLPKDRFSAERLKGVDSTLKIQPAKLEDSAVYLCASSFRPGITDTQYFGPGTRLTVL.

The genes are TRBV25-1 and TRBJ2-1, with 8 positions matching TRBD2. V shed 8 bases and J 11 bases; nucleotides not matched to a gene: 14. This CDR3 has 14 amino acids. Germline V gene data show CDR1 as MGHDK and CDR2 as SYGVNS. This chain's CDR3 is CASSHSGVSEKQFF. The CDR3 DNA reads TGTGCCAGCTCCCATAGCGGGGTCTCAGAAAAGCAGTTCTTC. Drawing the rest from reference TRBV25-1 and TRBJ2-1, the complete variable domain is EADIYQTPRYLVIGTGKKITLECSQTMGHDKMYWYQQDPGMELHLIHYSYGVNSTEKGDLSSESTVSRIRTEHFPLTLESARPSHTSQYLCASSHSGVSEKQFFGPGTRLTVL.

This clone was seen more than once but under ten times. This chain connects TRBV6-5 to TRBJ2-5; 7 positions match TRBD2. The CDR3 length is 13 residues. Germline V gene sequence: CDR1 MNHEY, CDR2 SVGAGI. The J segment lost 4 bases and the V segment lost 5 bases, leaving 4 bases of the junction unmatched. CDR3 DNA: TGTGCCAGCAGTCGTCCGGGGGGAGAGACCCAGTACTTC. This sequence encodes CASSRPGGETQYF.

This rearrangement joins TRBV9 to TRBJ1-4; the D gene is possibly TRBD1 (6 bases). V lost 2 bases to trimming and J lost 0 bases, with 14 bases between them. The CDR3 runs 17 residues. Per the germline V gene, CDR1 is SGDLS and CDR2 is YYNGEE. CDR3 residues: CASSVSTGYTTNEKLFF. CDR3 nucleotides: TGTGCCAGCAGCGTCTCGACAGGCTATACAACTAATGAAAAACTGTTTTTT. Drawing the rest from reference TRBV9 and TRBJ1-4, the complete variable domain is DSGVTQTPKHLITATGQRVTLRCSPRSGDLSVYWYQQSLDQGLQFLIQYYNGEERAKGNILERFSAQQFPDLHSELNLSSLELGDSALYFCASSVSTGYTTNEKLFFGSGTQLSVL.

This clone has a handful of counts. V usage is TRBV29-1 and J usage is TRBJ1-2; 12 positions agree with TRBD1. The V gene end was trimmed by 7 bases and the J gene end by 4 bases; junction bases not matched to a gene: 10. CDR1 and CDR2 (germline): SQVTM, ANQGSEA. This CDR3 is built from 15 residues. The CDR3 nucleotides read TGCAGCGCCACCGGGACAGGGGGCGTATCCTATGGCTACACCTTC. This gives the protein CSATGTGGVSYGYTF. Together with reference TRBV29-1 and TRBJ1-2, the CDR3 gives the full variable domain: SAVISQKPSRDICQRGTSLTIQCQVDSQVTMMFWYRQQPGQSLTLIATANQGSEATYESGFVIDKFPISRPNLTFSTLTVSNMSPEDSSIYLCSATGTGGVSYGYTFGSGTRLTVV.

The chain recombines TRBV4-1 with TRBJ2-7; TRBD1 is a possible D gene (6 bases). V was clipped by 4 bases and J by 2 bases, with 15 bases between them. This CDR3 is built from 15 residues. Germline assignment: CDR1 MGHRA and CDR2 YSYEKL. CDR3 bases: TGCGCCAGCAGCCCGAGGATTAGGGGGACCTACGAGCAGTACTTC. It translates to CASSPRIRGTYEQYF.

This clone has just a few counts. The chain combines TRBV15 with TRBJ1-5; D call uncertain. This CDR3 spans 13 amino acids. V lost 0 bases and J lost 6, with 6 bases in between. Germline V lookup: CDR1 LNHNV, CDR2 YYDKDF (reference sequence). DNA of the CDR3: TGTGCCACCAGCAGAGATATCCCTCAGCCCCAGCATTTT. This translates into CATSRDIPQPQHF.

This clone turned up a few times. CDR3 nucleotide sequence: TGTGCCACCCTAACTTATAGCAATCAGCCCCAGCATTTT. Encoded protein: CATLTYSNQPQHF. The V call is TRBV6-1, the J call TRBJ1-5; D gene uncertain. The ends were cut back, 10 bases at V and 0 bases at J, with 10 bases in the middle. The CDR3 contains 13 residues. Germline-derived CDR1 and CDR2 are MNHNS and SASEGT.

This clone was detected only once. The chain employs TRBV6-5 and TRBJ1-1; D uncertain. CDR3 size: 15 residues. The ends were cut back, 6 bases at V and 4 bases at J, with 18 bases in the middle. Germline V gene lookup returns CDR1 MNHEY and CDR2 SVGAGI. The CDR3 is CASRRAEPTGTEAFF. Written as DNA, the CDR3 is TGTGCCAGCAGGCGGGCTGAGCCTACGGGCACTGAAGCTTTCTTT.

Of note for this clone: The same CDR3 arises from other DNA sequences in this sample as well. The J gene is TRBJ2-1, the V gene TRBV19; TRBD2 aligns across 7 bases. The CDR3 loop spans 14 amino acids. CDR1 and CDR2 (germline): LNHDA, SQIVND (reference sequence). Trimming removed 5 bases from V and 12 bases from J; junction bases left unmatched: 13. The CDR3 nucleotides are TGTGCCAGTAGTGGGCCCCCAGCGGGAAGGGGGCAGTTCTTC. Translating gives CASSGPPAGRGQFF. Looking up the rest from reference TRBV19 and TRBJ2-1 gives the full variable domain: DGGITQSPKYLFRKEGQNVTLSCEQNLNHDAMYWYRQDPGQGLRLIYYSQIVNDFQKGDIAEGYSVSREKKESFPLTVTSAQKNPTAFYLCASSGPPAGRGQFFGPGTRLTVL.

The J gene is TRBJ2-5, the V gene TRBV5-1, with 11 positions matching TRBD1. The DNA end lines up better with TRBJ2-7; the J call may be wrong. This CDR3 has 14 residues. Germline assignment: CDR1 SGHRS and CDR2 YFSETQ. In DNA form, the CDR3 reads TGCGCCAGCAGCCGGGACAGGGGGGGCTACGAGCAGTACTTC. Encoded protein: CASSRDRGGYEQYF.